This T cell receptor beta chain was identified in a study of T cells after yellow fever vaccination. At the level of the study: The SMART-Seq v4 Ultra Low Input method served to prepare the low-cell-number fractions. Study-wide findings and caveats: Most primary-vaccination clones reappeared after the booster (about 97% CD4, approximately 88% CD8). Weaker overall, the secondary response nonetheless peaked faster (day 5 versus 15).

J lost 5 bases, V lost 4 bases, and 6 bases had no gene match. Germline V gene data show CDR1 as MNHEY and CDR2 as SVGAGI. There are 16 residues in the CDR3. This clonotype was seen a handful of times. What it binds is not known. Universal primer sites and UMIs were introduced during 5'RACE template-switching synthesis of TCR cDNA. TCRdb used MiXCR to reprocess the 5' RACE reads, holding one entry per CDR3 protein. The table records 600,000 to 750,000 distinct CDR3 sequences, roughly an eighth of them present only once. The origin of this receptor is a man aged 25 to 45 who received the YFV17D yellow fever vaccine. The chain combines TRBV6-5 with TRBJ2-2, with 11 nucleotides matching TRBD1. The source material was PBMCs, sampled on the day of the yellow fever booster vaccination. Here the CDR3 DNA reads TGTGCCAGCAGTTTACCGGGACAGGGGGTTACCGGGGAGCTGTTTTTT. Its protein is CASSLPGQGVTGELFF.